The 2 T cell receptor beta chains listed next were all sequenced from one sample in a study of cytomegalovirus exposure and HLA in healthy donors. The PCR used 60 Vbeta and 13 Jbeta primers. Method: immunoSEQ multiplex PCR; TCRdb's copy keeps in-frame clones and lacks some. The table has 100,000 to 150,000 clones, around 80% seen once. The sequenced material came from PBMCs. The receptors were sampled from a female donor in good health and CMV-seropositive.

This clone was seen more than once but under ten times. The chain has TRBV7-9 and TRBJ1-6; TRBD1 matches at 9 bases. The J segment lost 10 bases and the V segment lost 6 bases, leaving 4 bases of the junction unmatched. The germline gives CDR1 SEHNR, CDR2 FQNEAQ (reference sequence). The CDR3 is 13 amino acids. The CDR3 DNA sequence: TGTGCCAGCAGACCGGACAGGGGATCACCCCTCCACTTT. Protein sequence: CASRPDRGSPLHF.

The chain joins TRBV7-2 to TRBJ2-7; 9 bases agree with TRBD2. The CDR3 spans 16 residues. The germline V gene encodes CDR1 SGHTA and CDR2 FQGNSA. V trimming: 0 bases; J trimming: 2 bases; junction bases outside the gene matches: 5. The CDR3 loop is CASSLATSGGTYEQYF. CDR3 in DNA: TGTGCCAGCAGCTTAGCGACTAGCGGAGGGACCTACGAGCAGTACTTC.